The 19 T cell receptor beta chains listed next were all sequenced from one sample in a study of identical twins. TCRdb re-derived calls from the 5' RACE reads in MiXCR, one entry per CDR3 protein. The repertoire holds roughly 490,000 distinct CDR3 sequences, with around 15% as singletons. These data were also filed under a second study, of yellow fever vaccine responses in identical twins.

Sequencing used CD4+ T cells sorted from blood. The receptors originated from a woman aged 18-35 years in good health.

J is TRBJ2-3 and V is TRBV29-1; D possibly corresponds to TRBD2 (6 bases). V was shortened by 7 bases and J by 9 bases, with 26 bases between the two germline ends. The CDR3 extends over 15 amino acids. CDR1 is SQVTM and CDR2 is ANQGSEA in the germline V gene. CDR3 in DNA: TGCAGCGCTACCGTCCGGGACTCCTCGGGGAGGACGCAGTATTTT. Translated, it gives CSATVRDSSGRTQYF.

The CDR3 DNA reads as TGTGCCAGCAGCCTACGACAGGGCTTTCAAGAGACCCAGTACTTC. Its protein is CASSLRQGFQETQYF. The rearrangement uses TRBV5-6 and TRBJ2-5; TRBD1 matches 7 bases. The CDR3 totals 15 residues. Trimming cost V 4 bases and J 2 bases; bases outside gene matches: 8. The germline CDR1 and CDR2 sequences are SGHDT and YYEEEE.

This clonotype was counted a few times. The chain recombines TRBV10-1 with TRBJ2-7; D unresolved. V lost 0 bases and J 10 bases, leaving 10 bases between the germline ends. Germline V gives CDR1 WNHNN, CDR2 SYGVQD (reference sequence). The CDR3 runs 12 residues. The CDR3 region has the DNA TGCGCCAGCAGTGAGTCCAAGGCGATACAGTACTTC. Translating it yields CASSESKAIQYF.

Only a few counts were recorded for this clonotype. V is TRBV20-1 and J is TRBJ2-5; D ambiguous. V lost 3 bases to trimming and J lost 0 bases, with 8 bases between them. CDR1 is DFQATT and CDR2 is SNEGSKA in the germline V gene (reference sequence). The CDR3 runs 13 residues. In DNA, the CDR3 is TGCAGTGCTAGCCAGTGGGACCAAGAGACCCAGTACTTC. It is translated as CSASQWDQETQYF.

This clonotype was counted a few times. The chain employs TRBV28 and TRBJ2-7; 15 positions match TRBD2. V shed 6 bases and J 1 base; nucleotides not matched to a gene: 13. This CDR3 spans 19 amino acids. Germline loops: CDR1 MDHEN, CDR2 SYDVKM. In DNA form, the CDR3 reads TGTGCCAGCAGACTCCCCCCGGGACTAGCGGGAGGTCGGTCCTACGAGCAGTACTTC. It is translated as CASRLPPGLAGGRSYEQYF.

A few counts support this clonotype. The chain uses TRBV3-1 and TRBJ2-5; 7 positions match TRBD1. Germline V CDR1 and CDR2: LGHDT, YNNKEL (reference sequence). With 2 bases clipped from V and 4 bases from J, the junction kept 1 base outside the gene matches. The CDR3 loop spans 13 amino acids. The CDR3 nucleotides read TGTGCCAGCAGCCAAAGGGGGCCAGAGACCCAGTACTTC. Translation: CASSQRGPETQYF.

This sequence joins TRBV15 and TRBJ2-3; 10 bases map to TRBD1. This CDR3 spans 15 amino acids. Losses at the gene ends were 5 bases for V and 1 base for J; bases not matched to a gene: 3. Germline-derived CDR1 and CDR2 are LNHNV and YYDKDF (reference sequence). For the CDR3, the DNA is TGTGCCACCAGCGTGACAGGGGGCGGCACAGATACGCAGTATTTT. It codes for CATSVTGGGTDTQYF.

This chain connects TRBV18 to TRBJ2-1; tentatively, D is TRBD2 (6 bases). Per germline, CDR1 KGHSH and CDR2 LQKENI. CDR3 length: 14 amino acids. With 6 bases removed from V and 7 bases from J, the gap between germline ends came to 16 bases. This CDR3 is CASSRRGEMNEQFF. CDR3 in DNA: TGTGCCAGCTCGAGGAGGGGAGAGATGAATGAGCAGTTCTTC.

This clonotype has only a few counts. The chain has TRBV29-1 and TRBJ2-5; D is ambiguous. Germline assignment: CDR1 SQVTM and CDR2 ANQGSEA. This CDR3 has 11 residues. V was cut by 7 bases and J by 4 bases, with 10 bases left in between. CDR3 sequence reads: CSALMGETQYF. For the CDR3, the DNA is TGCAGCGCGCTGATGGGAGAGACCCAGTACTTC.

The genes are TRBV6-5 and TRBJ2-3; TRBD1 matches 8 bases. In germline, CDR1 is MNHEY, CDR2 SVGAGI. The CDR3 sequence is 16 residues long. J gave up 3 bases and V 0 bases, and 5 bases lay outside the gene matches. In DNA, the CDR3 is TGTGCCAGCAGTTACTCGACAGGGGAGTCGACAGATACGCAGTATTTT. It codes for CASSYSTGESTDTQYF.

CDR3 nucleotides: TGTGCCACCAGCGTCCGAGGACAGAAACAAGAGACCCAGTACTTC. Translation gives CATSVRGQKQETQYF. The rearrangement links TRBV15 to TRBJ2-5, with D tentatively TRBD1 (6 bases). Trimming stripped 5 bases from V and 2 bases from J, with 15 bases between. The germline V gene encodes CDR1 LNHNV and CDR2 YYDKDF (reference sequence). The CDR3 covers 15 residues.

There are a few counts of this clonotype. This chain's CDR3 is CSARDRDRYPVWLYF. In DNA form, the CDR3 reads TGCAGTGCTAGAGATCGTGACAGGTACCCAGTGTGGCTGTACTTC. This chain joins TRBV20-1 and TRBJ2-7; D possibly corresponds to TRBD1 (6 bases). V lost 0 bases, J lost 12 bases, and 24 bases lay in between. The CDR3 runs 15 residues. The V gene's germline CDR1 is DFQATT and CDR2 SNEGSKA (reference sequence).

This clonotype was seen many times. The chain is built from TRBV10-3 and TRBJ2-2; D possibly corresponds to TRBD1 (6 bases). CDR1 is ENHRY, CDR2 SYGVKD, per germline. Trimming took off 4 bases at V and 8 bases at J, with 11 bases between the two ends. The CDR3 has 13 amino acids. The CDR3 region is CAISGDTPGELFF. The CDR3 coding sequence is TGTGCCATCAGTGGGGACACCCCTGGGGAGCTGTTTTTT.

The rearrangement links TRBV4-3 to TRBJ2-2, with 13 bases identical to TRBD2. This CDR3 is built from 16 residues. V lost 5 bases and J lost 7; bases outside the gene matches: 7. Germline V CDR1 and CDR2: LGHNA, YSLEER. Written as DNA, the CDR3 is TGCGCCAGCAGCGAACGGACTAGCGGGAGCGGCGGGGAGCTGTTTTTT. Encoded protein: CASSERTSGSGGELFF.

This clonotype appeared many times. The chain links TRBV29-1 to TRBJ2-7; 7 bases are a match to TRBD1. After removal of 8 bases from V and 1 base from J, the junction contained 5 bases not matched to a gene. Germline V gene lookup returns CDR1 SQVTM and CDR2 ANQGSEA. The CDR3 contains 12 residues. DNA of the CDR3: TGCAGCACCAGACAGGGATCCTACGAGCAGTACTTC. It is translated as CSTRQGSYEQYF.

The chain couples TRBV6-1 to TRBJ2-1; D might be TRBD2 (6 bases). The germline gives CDR1 MNHNS, CDR2 SASEGT. The germline V and J ends were trimmed by 6 bases and 0 bases, with 15 bases remaining between them. The CDR3 consists of 16 residues. CDR3 region: CASSSDSGPSYNEQFF. The CDR3, as DNA: TGTGCCAGCAGCTCAGATAGCGGTCCCTCCTACAATGAGCAGTTCTTC.

This clonotype has at least ten counts. V is TRBV7-2 and J is TRBJ2-4; D gene uncertain. The CDR3 contains 13 residues. Germline V gene sequence: CDR1 SGHTA, CDR2 FQGNSA. Trimming removed 1 base at V and 10 bases at J, with 11 bases between. In nucleotides, the CDR3 is TGTGCCAGCAGCTTAGGGGTTCCACCTATTCAGTACTTC. The encoded protein is CASSLGVPPIQYF.

The sample holds many counts of this clonotype. The rearrangement joins TRBV29-1 to TRBJ2-7; D not resolved. The CDR3 length is 11 residues. Germline CDR1 is SQVTM and CDR2 is ANQGSEA. Trimming shortened V by 3 bases and J by 9 bases, and 12 bases separated the two germline ends. The DNA of the CDR3 is TGCAGCGTTGAGGACGGTCTGGGGCAGTACTTC. Translation: CSVEDGLGQYF.

The chain is built from TRBV25-1 and TRBJ2-4, with D possibly matching TRBD2 (6 bases). V dropped 2 bases and J dropped 9 bases, with 17 bases sitting between them. Per the germline V gene, CDR1 is MGHDK and CDR2 is SYGVNS. The CDR3 spans 15 residues. The CDR3 spells CASSEPGGKRGIQYF. CDR3 sequence (DNA): TGTGCCAGCAGTGAACCCGGGGGAAAGAGGGGCATTCAGTACTTC.